This T cell receptor beta chain was recorded in a study of T cell responses to AZD1222 COVID-19 vaccine. Study summary: Doses given second, at about 4 or about 12 weeks, were pooled.

V lost 5 bases to trimming and J lost 4 bases, with 17 bases between them. Germline assignment: CDR1 LNHDA and CDR2 SQIVND (reference sequence). The CDR3 spans 15 residues. Using immunoSEQ multiplex PCR, the repertoire was profiled, and TCRdb retains in-frame clones only, with some absent. This table holds 120,000 to 150,000 clones, less than 95% found once. V gene TRBV19 combines with J gene TRBJ1-2; maybe TRBD1 (5 bases). The sample was peripheral blood, taken on day 0 of AZD1222 vaccination. The receptor's source is an adult in good health. The CDR3 DNA follows: TGTGCCAGTAGTCCCCAGGGAGGGGAGACCTATGGCTACACCTTC. Its translation: CASSPQGGETYGYTF.